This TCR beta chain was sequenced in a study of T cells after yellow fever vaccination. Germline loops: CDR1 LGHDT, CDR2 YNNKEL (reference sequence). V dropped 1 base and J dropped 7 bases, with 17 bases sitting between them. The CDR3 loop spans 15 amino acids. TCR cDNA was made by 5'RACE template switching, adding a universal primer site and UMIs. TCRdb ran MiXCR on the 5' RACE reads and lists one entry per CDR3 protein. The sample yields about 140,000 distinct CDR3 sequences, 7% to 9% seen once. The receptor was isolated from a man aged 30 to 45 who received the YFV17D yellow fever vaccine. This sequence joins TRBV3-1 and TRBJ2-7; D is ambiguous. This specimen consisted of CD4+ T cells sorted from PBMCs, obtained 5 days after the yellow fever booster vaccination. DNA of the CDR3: TGTGCCAGCAGCCAAGGGCAGATCCATGCGAGGGAGCAGTACTTC. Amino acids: CASSQGQIHAREQYF.